This TCR beta chain emerged from a study of T cells in Graves' hyperthyroidism and ophthalmopathy. CDR1 DFQATT and CDR2 SNEGSKA come from the germline V gene (reference sequence). Germline trimming cut 1 base from V and 1 base from J; bases unmatched to any gene: 3. The CDR3 is 15 residues long. Authors of the study amplified TCR beta CDR3 regions from RNA transcripts. The study used the HTBI primer set for a first-round RT-PCR of the TCR CDR3. One entry per CDR3 protein, called by TCRdb with MiXCR from the multiplex PCR reads. The sample lists 660,000 or so distinct CDR3 sequences; about 45% were seen once. Note on this clonotype: The antigen is not known.

Whole-study findings and limits: In validation, the model predicted ophthalmopathy. These predictions came a median roughly 6 months before onset. Blood held most thyroid clonotypes expanded above 0.001 frequency.

Diagnostic assessment was based on clinical symptoms, serum thyroxine and TRAb, thyroid ultrasound and orbital computed tomography. The specimen was peripheral blood or thyroid tissue (not recorded which). V usage is TRBV20-1 and J usage is TRBJ2-2; TRBD1 agrees at 7 bases. The source is an adult man with Graves' disease, either hyperthyroidism or ophthalmopathy (not recorded which). The CDR3: CSARAGTENTGELFF. CDR3 DNA sequence: TGCAGTGCTAGAGCTGGGACAGAGAACACCGGGGAGCTGTTTTTT.